This TCR beta chain derives from a study of blood T cell repertoires in COVID-19. This table comes from immunoSEQ multiplex PCR, and its TCRdb copy is limited to in-frame clones, with some not included. This sample has approximately 290,000 clones; around 89% occur once, and the top ten carry roughly 0.8%. Germline V gives CDR1 MNHEY, CDR2 SVGAGI. With V trimmed by 5 bases and J by 7 bases, 1 base remained unmatched. The CDR3 spans 12 residues. The chain uses TRBV6-5 and TRBJ1-3, with 8 bases identical to TRBD1. The clonotype originates from a man aged 25 to 40 with acute or convalescent COVID-19. The specimen sequenced was peripheral blood. The CDR3 nucleotides are TGTGCCAGCAGTAGACAGGGGAACACCATATATTTT. Encoded protein: CASSRQGNTIYF.